The 8 T cell receptor beta chains presented below share a single source sample, sequenced in a study of blood T cell repertoires in COVID-19. The method was immunoSEQ multiplex PCR; TCRdb's version includes in-frame clones alone and lacks a portion of them. Among 250,000 to 300,000 clones listed, about 87% were seen once. Sequencing input: peripheral blood. The receptors here all came from a woman aged 70 to 79 with COVID-19, enrolled during active disease.

J is TRBJ2-3 and V is TRBV6-6, with 8 positions matching TRBD2. Germline V gene data show CDR1 as MNHNY and CDR2 as SVGAGI (reference sequence). Trimming cost V 8 bases and J 5 bases; bases outside gene matches: 15. The length of the CDR3 is 16 residues. CDR3 DNA sequence: TGTGCCAGCGCGCCTCGGGGGGGAGCGGGAGTAGATACGCAGTATTTT. This encodes CASAPRGGAGVDTQYF.

The chain carries TRBV6-5 and TRBJ1-3; D gene unclear. V lost 10 bases and J lost 2, with 12 bases in between. The CDR3 length is 13 residues. Germline CDR1 MNHEY, CDR2 SVGAGI. For the CDR3, the DNA is TGTGCCATCGTAACAGTGACTGGAAACACCATATATTTT. Translated, it gives CAIVTVTGNTIYF.

The chain couples TRBV21-1 to TRBJ1-6; TRBD1, the D gene given by the table, was not confirmed from the DNA. TRBV21-1 is classified as a pseudogene. The CDR3 has 15 residues. The CDR3, as DNA: TGTGCCAGCAGCGGGGACAGTCTGGGCTATTCACCCCTCCACTTT. It encodes CASSGDSLGYSPLHF.

The table lists this clone with a count of one. V is TRBV19 and J is TRBJ1-1; TRBD1 might be the D (6 bases). This CDR3 spans 13 amino acids. Germline CDR1 reads LNHDA; CDR2 reads SQIVND (reference sequence). V was pared by 3 bases and J by 7 bases, with 12 bases between. CDR3 protein: CASSIPTGIEAFF. CDR3 nucleotide sequence: TGTGCCAGTAGTATCCCGACAGGAATTGAAGCTTTCTTT. Together with reference TRBV19 and TRBJ1-1, the CDR3 gives the full variable domain: DGGITQSPKYLFRKEGQNVTLSCEQNLNHDAMYWYRQDPGQGLRLIYYSQIVNDFQKGDIAEGYSVSREKKESFPLTVTSAQKNPTAFYLCASSIPTGIEAFFGQGTRLTVV.

The rearrangement links TRBV7-2 to TRBJ1-3, with D perhaps matching TRBD1 (5 bases). The CDR3 totals 15 residues. Trimming took 6 bases from V and 0 from J, leaving 12 bases between them. Germline CDR1 and CDR2: SGHTA and FQGNSA. The CDR3: CASSLDILSGNTIYF. CDR3 DNA sequence: TGTGCCAGCAGTTTGGACATTCTCTCTGGAAACACCATATATTTT.

V usage is TRBV5-1 and J usage is TRBJ2-5; no reliable D call. In germline, CDR1 is SGHRS, CDR2 YFSETQ. The germline V and J ends were trimmed by 0 bases and 3 bases, with 6 bases remaining between them. This CDR3 contains 13 residues. The chain's CDR3 is CASSLVTEETQYF. CDR3 coding DNA: TGCGCCAGCAGCTTGGTTACAGAAGAGACCCAGTACTTC.

V and J are TRBV29-1 and TRBJ1-2; 8 nucleotides align to TRBD1. Germline V gene lookup returns CDR1 SQVTM and CDR2 ANQGSEA. V lost 6 bases to trimming and J lost 4 bases; unmatched junction nucleotides: 7. This CDR3 has 13 residues. This CDR3 is CSVQTGGSYGYTF. CDR3 coding DNA: TGCAGCGTCCAAACAGGGGGGAGCTATGGCTACACCTTC.

There are a few counts of this clone. The chain links TRBV7-3 to TRBJ1-2, with a tentative D call TRBD1 (5 bases). V was shortened by 4 bases and J by 2 bases, with 20 bases between the two germline ends. Germline V gives CDR1 SGHTA, CDR2 FQGTGA. This CDR3 region has 17 residues. The CDR3 DNA sequence: TGTGCCAGCAGCTCAGCCGGTTGGTGGGGCACGAACTATGGCTACACCTTC. Protein sequence: CASSSAGWWGTNYGYTF. The full variable domain, rest sourced from reference TRBV7-3 and TRBJ1-2, is GAGVSQTPSNKVTEKGKYVELRCDPISGHTALYWYRQSLGQGPEFLIYFQGTGAADDSGLPNDRFFAVRPEGSVSTLKIQRTERGDSAVYLCASSSAGWWGTNYGYTFGSGTRLTVV.